Below are 25 T cell receptor beta chains sequenced from a single sample in a study of control samples from healthy donors and cancer patients. Sequenced by immunoSEQ multiplex PCR; TCRdb stores in-frame clones only, minus some. The sample contains approximately 100,000 clones, roughly 89% of which appear only once. Sequenced material: blood. These receptors came from a human donor in good health. The donor label of this sample is uncertain.

V and J are TRBV7-9 and TRBJ2-1; D call uncertain. The V end was cut by 1 base, the J end by 6 bases, with 7 bases between. Germline lookup yields CDR1 SEHNR and CDR2 FQNEAQ (reference sequence). The CDR3 has 13 residues. The CDR3: CASSLGPINEQFF. The CDR3 region has the DNA TGTGCCAGCAGCTTAGGTCCAATCAATGAGCAGTTCTTC. The full variable domain, with the rest looked up from reference TRBV7-9 and TRBJ2-1, is DTGVSQNPRHKITKRGQNVTFRCDPISEHNRLYWYRQTLGQGPEFLTYFQNEAQLEKSRLLSDRFSAERPKGSFSTLEIQRTEQGDSAMYLCASSLGPINEQFFGPGTRLTVL.

CDR3 DNA sequence: TGTGCCAGCAGCTTAGCCGCTGCCGGTGAAGCTTTCTTT. Protein: CASSLAAAGEAFF. The chain carries TRBV11-2 and TRBJ1-1, with D unclear. The CDR3 sequence is 13 residues long. With 1 base removed from V and 7 bases from J, the gap between germline ends came to 10 bases. Germline V gene data show CDR1 as SGHAT and CDR2 as FQNNGV.

The chain links TRBV12-3 or TRBV12-4 to TRBJ2-1; D is unresolved. Trimming took 7 bases from V and 4 from J, leaving 11 bases between them. This CDR3 comprises 13 residues. The CDR3 DNA follows: TGTGCCAGCAAAACGGCCAATTACAATGAGCAGTTCTTC. Amino acids: CASKTANYNEQFF.

The chain carries TRBV3-1 (or the pseudogene TRBV3-2) and TRBJ2-5; no reliable D call. V lost 3 bases and J 2 bases, leaving 13 bases between the germline ends. The CDR3 runs to 15 residues. CDR1 LGHDT and CDR2 YNNKEL come from the germline V gene (reference sequence). CDR3 in DNA: TGTGCCAGCAGCCAGAGGTCGCAGATTCAAGAGACCCAGTACTTC. Translation: CASSQRSQIQETQYF.

The rearrangement links TRBV2 to TRBJ1-1; D is perhaps TRBD1 (5 bases). This CDR3 contains 14 residues. Germline loops: CDR1 SNHLY, CDR2 FYNNEI. The ends were cut back, 2 bases at V and 4 bases at J, with 11 bases in the middle. As DNA, the CDR3 is TGTGCCAGCAGTGAATGGCGGGGGGGCACTGAAGCTTTCTTT. It specifies CASSEWRGGTEAFF.

The gene calls are TRBV6-5 and TRBJ2-6; D may be TRBD1 or TRBD2 (5 bases each). The germline V gene encodes CDR1 MNHEY and CDR2 SVGAGI. The CDR3 sequence is 16 residues long. Trimming cost V 4 bases and J 0 bases, with 10 bases left between them. As DNA, the CDR3 is TGTGCCAGCAGTTCGGGACGGCTCTCTGGGGCCAACGTCCTGACTTTC. This encodes CASSSGRLSGANVLTF.

This CDR3 is CASSDPSIGGDKEKLFF. The CDR3 nucleotides are TGCGCCAGCAGCGACCCTTCAATAGGTGGTGACAAGGAAAAACTGTTTTTT. This chain links TRBV4-1 with TRBJ1-4; D not resolved. The CDR3 has 17 amino acids. CDR1 and CDR2 from the germline V gene are MGHRA and YSYEKL. Trimming cost V 5 bases and J 8 bases, with 24 bases left between them.

The rearrangement uses TRBV6-2 or TRBV6-3 and TRBJ2-1; 8 positions match TRBD2. CDR1 is MNHEY, CDR2 SVGEGT, per germline. This CDR3 comprises 17 residues. The junction had 19 bases not matched to a gene; V was cut back by 5 bases and J by 10 bases. CDR3 coding DNA: TGTGCCAGCAGTATGGCAATCCCGGGACTAGTGATCGGGGAGCAGTTCTTC. It encodes CASSMAIPGLVIGEQFF.

The chain carries TRBV6-5 and TRBJ2-3, with 7 bases matching TRBD2. This CDR3 region has 13 residues. Germline V gene data show CDR1 as MNHEY and CDR2 as SVGAGI. J lost 4 bases, V lost 5 bases, and 3 bases had no gene match. This CDR3 reads CASSPTSADTQYF. CDR3 bases: TGTGCCAGCAGTCCTACTAGCGCAGATACGCAGTATTTT.

This clone appeared a single time. V usage is TRBV18 and J usage is TRBJ1-3; D gene unclear. V gave up 3 bases and J gave up 0 bases, with 12 bases separating them. Germline assignment: CDR1 KGHSH and CDR2 LQKENI. The CDR3 is 16 residues long. Here the CDR3 reads CASSPLSGNSGNTIYF. CDR3 DNA sequence: TGTGCCAGCTCACCTTTATCCGGGAACTCTGGAAACACCATATATTTT.

This clone was recorded only once. The chain is built from TRBV7-2 and TRBJ1-1; a weak D match, TRBD1 (6 bases). Looked up from germline, CDR1 is SGHTA and CDR2 is FQGNSA. The V end was cut by 6 bases, the J end by 0 bases, with 11 bases between. CDR3 size: 14 residues. The CDR3, as DNA: TGTGCCAGCAGTTACAGGGAGTTGAACACTGAAGCTTTCTTT. Amino acids: CASSYRELNTEAFF.

This chain uses TRBV30 with TRBJ2-3; no firm D call. V lost 2 bases and J 4 bases, leaving 19 bases between the germline ends. Germline CDR1 and CDR2: GTSNPN and SVGIG (reference sequence). This CDR3 has 16 amino acids. The CDR3 DNA is TGTGCCTGGAGTCAGAAGCAGGCCACTTGGGCAGATACGCAGTATTTT. It codes for CAWSQKQATWADTQYF.

This sequence joins TRBV7-2 and TRBJ1-1, with D unresolved. The germline V and J ends were trimmed by 5 bases and 8 bases, with 9 bases remaining between them. Germline CDR1 and CDR2: SGHTA and FQGNSA. The CDR3 totals 11 residues. CDR3 nucleotides: TGTGCCAGCAGCACACACATAGAAGCTTTCTTT. Amino acids: CASSTHIEAFF.

This clone was detected once. The J gene is TRBJ1-1, the V gene TRBV3-1 (or the pseudogene TRBV3-2), with D unclear. Germline lookup yields CDR1 LGHDT and CDR2 YNNKEL (reference sequence). This CDR3 comprises 14 residues. V shed 2 bases and J shed 3 bases, with 10 bases lying between them. The CDR3 sequence: CASSQQFRDTEAFF. As DNA, the CDR3 is TGTGCCAGCAGCCAACAGTTTCGCGACACTGAAGCTTTCTTT.

The gene calls are TRBV3-1 (or the pseudogene TRBV3-2) and TRBJ1-2; the D is unclear. Per germline, CDR1 LGHDT and CDR2 YNNKEL (reference sequence). The CDR3 consists of 14 residues. Trimming removed 4 bases from V and 2 bases from J, with 11 bases in between. The CDR3 loop reads CASSRGGSNYGYTF. CDR3 sequence (DNA): TGTGCCAGCAGCCGCGGAGGTTCAAACTATGGCTACACCTTC.

The chain is built from TRBV29-1 and TRBJ2-1; 9 bases line up with TRBD1. The CDR3 sequence is 13 residues long. Germline-derived CDR1 and CDR2 are SQVTM and ANQGSEA. Trimming took 8 bases from V and 6 from J; bases not matched to a gene: 8. In nucleotides, the CDR3 is TGCAGCCTCCGGGACAGGGTGATCAATGAGCAGTTCTTC. Encoded protein: CSLRDRVINEQFF.

The chain recombines TRBV2 with TRBJ2-5, with D unresolved. This CDR3 contains 12 residues. The germline V and J ends were trimmed by 2 bases and 4 bases, with 5 bases remaining between them. Germline CDR1 reads SNHLY; CDR2 reads FYNNEI. The DNA of the CDR3 is TGTGCCAGCAGTGAATCGAGAGAGACCCAGTACTTC. As protein: CASSESRETQYF.

This chain links TRBV19 with TRBJ1-5, with D unclear. Germline-derived CDR1 and CDR2 are LNHDA and SQIVND (reference sequence). CDR3 size: 14 residues. Deletions cut 7 bases from V and 7 bases from J, with 17 bases between. The CDR3 region has the DNA TGTGCCAGTACCTCGTGGAACCCCGGACAGCCCCAGCATTTT. As protein: CASTSWNPGQPQHF.

The genes are TRBV10-3 and TRBJ2-3, with 9 positions matching TRBD1. This CDR3 has 15 amino acids. In germline, CDR1 is ENHRY, CDR2 SYGVKD. J gave up 1 base and V 5 bases, and 4 bases lay outside the gene matches. Here the CDR3 reads CAISWTGAGTDTQYF. CDR3 DNA: TGTGCCATCAGTTGGACAGGGGCGGGCACAGATACGCAGTATTTT.

The chain carries TRBV2 and TRBJ1-4, with a possible D match to TRBD1 (5 bases). Trimming shortened V by 7 bases and J by 7 bases, and 19 bases separated the two germline ends. In germline, CDR1 is SNHLY, CDR2 FYNNEI. The CDR3 has 15 amino acids. The CDR3 sequence: CASTEQVGRAEKLFF. The CDR3 DNA reads TGTGCCAGCACCGAACAAGTGGGGCGAGCTGAAAAACTGTTTTTT.

This rearrangement joins TRBV30 to TRBJ1-5; D ambiguous. Trimming cost V 4 bases and J 0 bases, with 7 bases left between them. The CDR3 length is 13 residues. CDR1 GTSNPN and CDR2 SVGIG come from the germline V gene (reference sequence). The CDR3 loop is CAWTPNSNQPQHF. The DNA for the CDR3 is TGTGCCTGGACCCCAAATAGCAATCAGCCCCAGCATTTT.

The J gene is TRBJ1-3, the V gene TRBV29-1; D gene ambiguous. Germline lookup yields CDR1 SQVTM and CDR2 ANQGSEA. This CDR3 comprises 13 residues. Trimming cost V 6 bases and J 1 base, with 10 bases left between them. This CDR3 reads CSVVARSGNTIYF. The CDR3 DNA follows: TGCAGCGTCGTAGCGAGATCTGGAAACACCATATATTTT.

The rearrangement joins TRBV28 to TRBJ1-5, with D hard to call. The CDR3 consists of 18 residues. Between the trimmed V and J ends, which lost 3 bases and 3 bases, there was a span of 21 bases. Per the germline V gene, CDR1 is MDHEN and CDR2 is SYDVKM. This chain's CDR3 is CASSFPRGFMRDNQPQHF. The CDR3 nucleotides read TGTGCCAGCAGTTTTCCCCGAGGATTCATGAGGGACAATCAGCCCCAGCATTTT.

V is TRBV19 and J is TRBJ1-5, with D uncertain. Trimming pared 4 bases from V and 2 bases from J, leaving 15 bases between. CDR3 length: 16 amino acids. Germline V gene lookup returns CDR1 LNHDA and CDR2 SQIVND (reference sequence). For the CDR3, the DNA is TGTGCCAGTAGTAGCCCATTCGGTTCGGGCAATCAGCCCCAGCATTTT. Translated: CASSSPFGSGNQPQHF.

The chain uses TRBV24-1 and TRBJ2-3; 7 bases are shared with TRBD2. Germline CDR1 reads KGHDR; CDR2 reads SFDVKD. This CDR3 is 15 amino acids long. V was clipped by 9 bases and J by 0 bases; unmatched bases: 8. The CDR3 nucleotides are TGTGCCACCGGCCCCGGGGGGACTAGCACAGATACGCAGTATTTT. Encoded protein: CATGPGGTSTDTQYF.